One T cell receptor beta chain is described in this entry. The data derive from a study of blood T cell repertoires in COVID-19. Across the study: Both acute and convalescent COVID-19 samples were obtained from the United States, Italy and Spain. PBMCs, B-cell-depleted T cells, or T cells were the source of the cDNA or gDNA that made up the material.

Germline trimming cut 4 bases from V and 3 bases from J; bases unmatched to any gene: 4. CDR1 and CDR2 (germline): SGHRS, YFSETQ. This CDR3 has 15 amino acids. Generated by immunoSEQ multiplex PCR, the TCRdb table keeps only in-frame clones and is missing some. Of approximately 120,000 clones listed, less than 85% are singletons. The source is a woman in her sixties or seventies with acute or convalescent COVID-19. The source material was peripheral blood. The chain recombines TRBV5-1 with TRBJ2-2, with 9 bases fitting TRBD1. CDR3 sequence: CASSGGQGYTGELFF. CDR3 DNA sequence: TGCGCCAGCAGCGGAGGACAGGGGTACACCGGGGAGCTGTTTTTT.